A selection of T cell receptor beta chains follows, all from one sample in a study of T cells in Graves' hyperthyroidism and ophthalmopathy. Using its own MiXCR run on the multiplex PCR reads, TCRdb lists one record per CDR3 protein. The sample records roughly 580,000 distinct CDR3 sequences, around 45% being singletons. Specimen: peripheral blood or thyroid tissue (not recorded which). The receptors shown here come from a woman under 30 with Graves' hyperthyroidism. The CDR3 runs from the conserved cysteine through the conserved F or W. Each record gives: clone size, V gene, J gene, CDR3 length, D gene, CDR3 protein, CDR3 DNA. A D gene is named only where the DNA matches it firmly. For some rows the clone size is stated as once, few or many, or as a class when expanded; others skip it.

clone size: few; V gene: TRBV7-9; J gene: TRBJ1-3; CDR3 length: 19; D gene: -; CDR3 protein: CASSFLLPGPKYSGNTIYF; CDR3 DNA: TGTGCCAGCAGCTTCCTCCTCCCGGGCCCCAAATACTCTGGAAACACCATATATTTT
clone size: -; V gene: TRBV15; J gene: TRBJ1-3; CDR3 length: 14; D gene: -; CDR3 protein: CATSRERSGNTIYF; CDR3 DNA: TGTGCCACCAGCAGAGAACGGTCTGGAAACACCATATATTTT
clone size: -; V gene: TRBV29-1; J gene: TRBJ2-3; CDR3 length: 15; D gene: TRBD1; CDR3 protein: CSVAKTGASTDTQYF; CDR3 DNA: TGCAGCGTTGCGAAGACAGGGGCGAGCACAGATACGCAGTATTTT
clone size: -; V gene: TRBV2; J gene: TRBJ1-2; CDR3 length: 15; D gene: -; CDR3 protein: CASSEEGLANYGYTF; CDR3 DNA: TGTGCCAGCAGTGAAGAGGGGCTAGCTAACTATGGCTACACCTTC
clone size: few; V gene: TRBV20-1; J gene: TRBJ1-1; CDR3 length: 13; D gene: -; CDR3 protein: CSARKGGTSEAFF; CDR3 DNA: TGCAGTGCTAGAAAGGGAGGGACGAGTGAAGCTTTCTTT
clone size: -; V gene: TRBV7-9; J gene: TRBJ1-2; CDR3 length: 14; D gene: -; CDR3 protein: CASSPGTMASGYTF; CDR3 DNA: TGTGCCAGCAGCCCCGGGACAATGGCATCTGGCTACACCTTC
clone size: many; V gene: TRBV7-2; J gene: TRBJ1-2; CDR3 length: 13; D gene: -; CDR3 protein: CASSPLTELLGGF; CDR3 DNA: TGTGCCAGCAGCCCGTTAACGGAGCTGTTGGGAGGCTTC
clone size: few; V gene: TRBV7-9; J gene: TRBJ1-2; CDR3 length: 13; D gene: -; CDR3 protein: CASSSDRIHGYTF; CDR3 DNA: TGTGCCAGCAGCTCCGACAGGATTCATGGCTACACCTTC
clone size: -; V gene: TRBV10-3; J gene: TRBJ1-1; CDR3 length: 11; D gene: TRBD1; CDR3 protein: CAGTGGFRAFF; CDR3 DNA: TGTGCCGGGACAGGGGGCTTTCGAGCTTTCTTT
clone size: few; V gene: TRBV7-8; J gene: TRBJ2-7; CDR3 length: 15; D gene: -; CDR3 protein: CASSLGLHPPYEQYF; CDR3 DNA: TGTGCCAGCAGCTTAGGACTGCATCCCCCCTACGAGCAGTACTTC
clone size: -; V gene: TRBV25-1; J gene: TRBJ1-1; CDR3 length: 12; D gene: -; CDR3 protein: CASTTRGTEAFF; CDR3 DNA: TGTGCCAGCACGACGAGGGGCACTGAAGCTTTCTTT
clone size: -; V gene: TRBV7-9; J gene: TRBJ2-5; CDR3 length: 13; D gene: -; CDR3 protein: CASSPAPMETQYF; CDR3 DNA: TGTGCCAGCAGCCCAGCCCCCATGGAGACCCAGTACTTC
clone size: -; V gene: TRBV24-1; J gene: TRBJ2-2; CDR3 length: 16; D gene: TRBD1; CDR3 protein: CASSSDRVWNTGELFF; CDR3 DNA: TGTGCCAGCAGCTCCGACAGGGTATGGAACACCGGGGAGCTGTTTTTT
clone size: -; V gene: TRBV7-9; J gene: TRBJ2-7; CDR3 length: 14; D gene: -; CDR3 protein: CASSLFSGPGEQYF; CDR3 DNA: TGTGCCAGCAGCTTGTTTTCGGGCCCGGGCGAGCAGTACTTC
clone size: -; V gene: TRBV7-9; J gene: TRBJ1-4; CDR3 length: 16; D gene: -; CDR3 protein: CASSIADSQANEKLFF; CDR3 DNA: TGTGCCAGTAGTATAGCAGACAGCCAAGCTAATGAAAAACTGTTTTTT
clone size: -; V gene: TRBV5-1; J gene: TRBJ1-2; CDR3 length: 15; D gene: -; CDR3 protein: CASRHTNLRGSGYTF; CDR3 DNA: TGCGCCAGCAGACACACCAATCTTAGGGGGAGCGGCTACACCTTC
clone size: -; V gene: TRBV29-1; J gene: TRBJ1-2; CDR3 length: 12; D gene: -; CDR3 protein: CSVEVGEDGYTF; CDR3 DNA: TGCAGCGTTGAAGTCGGGGAGGATGGCTACACCTTC
clone size: -; V gene: TRBV10-3; J gene: TRBJ2-7; CDR3 length: 12; D gene: -; CDR3 protein: CATAGQIYEQYF; CDR3 DNA: TGTGCCACTGCGGGACAGATCTACGAGCAGTACTTC
clone size: -; V gene: TRBV9; J gene: TRBJ2-7; CDR3 length: 14; D gene: -; CDR3 protein: CASSVGGVSDEQYF; CDR3 DNA: TGTGCCAGCAGCGTAGGGGGTGTCAGCGACGAGCAGTACTTC
clone size: -; V gene: TRBV4-1; J gene: TRBJ1-2; CDR3 length: 16; D gene: -; CDR3 protein: CASSQDRVGAYYGYTF; CDR3 DNA: TGCGCCAGCAGCCAAGATCGGGTCGGGGCTTACTATGGCTACACCTTC
clone size: few; V gene: TRBV5-1; J gene: TRBJ2-2; CDR3 length: 13; D gene: -; CDR3 protein: CASSTGTAGELFF; CDR3 DNA: TGCGCCAGCAGCACCGGGACTGCCGGGGAGCTGTTTTTT
clone size: few; V gene: TRBV5-1; J gene: TRBJ1-3; CDR3 length: 13; D gene: TRBD1; CDR3 protein: CASSTGGENTIYF; CDR3 DNA: TGCGCCAGCAGCACAGGGGGCGAAAACACCATATATTTT
clone size: -; V gene: TRBV7-9; J gene: TRBJ1-2; CDR3 length: 14; D gene: -; CDR3 protein: CASSLLTGLPYYTF; CDR3 DNA: TGTGCCAGCAGCTTACTCACGGGACTGCCATACTACACCTTC
clone size: -; V gene: TRBV24-1; J gene: TRBJ2-6; CDR3 length: 18; D gene: TRBD1; CDR3 protein: CATSDSGTGSSGANVLTF; CDR3 DNA: TGTGCCACCAGTGATTCAGGGACAGGGTCATCTGGGGCCAACGTCCTGACTTTC
clone size: -; V gene: TRBV6-5; J gene: TRBJ1-4; CDR3 length: 18; D gene: -; CDR3 protein: CASSYGLYRGRDNEKLFF; CDR3 DNA: TGTGCCAGCAGTTACGGCTTATATCGAGGCCGGGATAATGAAAAACTGTTTTTT
clone size: many; V gene: TRBV29-1; J gene: TRBJ1-1; CDR3 length: 13; D gene: -; CDR3 protein: CSVEEWRDTEAFF; CDR3 DNA: TGCAGCGTTGAGGAGTGGAGGGACACTGAAGCTTTCTTT
clone size: -; V gene: TRBV7-9; J gene: TRBJ2-6; CDR3 length: 16; D gene: -; CDR3 protein: CASSLTALSGANVLTF; CDR3 DNA: TGTGCCAGCAGCTTAACAGCCCTCTCTGGGGCCAACGTCCTGACTTTC
clone size: -; V gene: TRBV2; J gene: TRBJ1-4; CDR3 length: 14; D gene: -; CDR3 protein: CASSSDGGLEKLFF; CDR3 DNA: TGTGCCAGCAGTTCGGACGGGGGGCTTGAAAAACTGTTTTTT
clone size: -; V gene: TRBV10-3; J gene: TRBJ1-6; CDR3 length: 14; D gene: -; CDR3 protein: CAISVKGGGEALHF; CDR3 DNA: TGTGCCATCAGTGTAAAGGGAGGCGGAGAGGCCCTCCACTTT
clone size: -; V gene: TRBV10-3; J gene: TRBJ1-4; CDR3 length: 14; D gene: -; CDR3 protein: CAISESGYTEKLFF; CDR3 DNA: TGTGCCATCAGTGAGTCAGGGTACACTGAAAAACTGTTTTTT
clone size: many; V gene: TRBV29-1; J gene: TRBJ2-7; CDR3 length: 13; D gene: TRBD2; CDR3 protein: CSVFHGRAYEQYF; CDR3 DNA: TGCAGCGTTTTTCACGGGAGGGCCTACGAGCAGTACTTC
clone size: -; V gene: TRBV4-2; J gene: TRBJ1-6; CDR3 length: 15; D gene: -; CDR3 protein: CASSLPGTLVTPLHF; CDR3 DNA: TGTGCCAGCAGCCTACCCGGGACACTTGTCACACCCCTCCACTTT
clone size: once; V gene: TRBV9; J gene: TRBJ1-4; CDR3 length: 15; D gene: -; CDR3 protein: CASSVATQGPEKLFF; CDR3 DNA: TGTGCCAGCAGCGTAGCTACGCAGGGTCCGGAAAAACTGTTTTTT
clone size: many; V gene: TRBV10-3; J gene: TRBJ1-2; CDR3 length: 13; D gene: -; CDR3 protein: CAISEGLEKGYTF; CDR3 DNA: TGTGCCATCAGTGAGGGCCTCGAGAAAGGCTACACCTTC
clone size: -; V gene: TRBV9; J gene: TRBJ2-7; CDR3 length: 16; D gene: TRBD1; CDR3 protein: CASSVDGTGNSYEQYF; CDR3 DNA: TGTGCCAGCAGCGTGGACGGGACAGGGAACTCCTACGAGCAGTACTTC
clone size: -; V gene: TRBV7-3; J gene: TRBJ2-7; CDR3 length: 11; D gene: -; CDR3 protein: CASSQGPREYF; CDR3 DNA: TGTGCCAGCAGCCAGGGCCCAAGGGAGTACTTC
clone size: -; V gene: TRBV5-1; J gene: TRBJ1-1; CDR3 length: 15; D gene: -; CDR3 protein: CASGLVATMNTEAFF; CDR3 DNA: TGCGCCAGCGGCTTGGTGGCAACGATGAACACTGAAGCTTTCTTT
clone size: -; V gene: TRBV10-3; J gene: TRBJ2-7; CDR3 length: 12; D gene: -; CDR3 protein: CAIRPGRREQYF; CDR3 DNA: TGTGCCATCAGGCCGGGAAGGCGGGAGCAGTACTTC
clone size: few; V gene: TRBV6-5; J gene: TRBJ1-2; CDR3 length: 14; D gene: -; CDR3 protein: CASSYSRGHYGYTF; CDR3 DNA: TGTGCCAGCAGTTACTCGAGAGGGCATTATGGCTACACCTTC
clone size: -; V gene: TRBV10-3; J gene: TRBJ1-1; CDR3 length: 12; D gene: -; CDR3 protein: CAIKQGIGEAFF; CDR3 DNA: TGTGCCATCAAGCAAGGGATCGGTGAAGCTTTCTTT